These 15 T cell receptor beta chains share one sample of origin, sequenced in a study of blood T cell repertoires in COVID-19. Profiled with immunoSEQ multiplex PCR; TCRdb holds only in-frame clones, not every one. The sample has about 310,000 clones, around 86% seen once; the top ten hold 1%. The sequenced sample was peripheral blood. The receptors were sampled from a man aged 45 to 65 with active or convalescent COVID-19.

This rearrangement joins TRBV7-2 to TRBJ2-7, with a tentative D call TRBD1 (6 bases). The V gene lost 3 bases and the J gene lost 3 bases, with 9 bases spanning the gap. Germline loops: CDR1 SGHTA, CDR2 FQGNSA. CDR3 length equals 13 residues. The CDR3 spells CASSFRQDYEQYF. CDR3 nucleotide sequence: TGTGCCAGCAGCTTTAGACAGGACTACGAGCAGTACTTC.

The V and J genes are TRBV28 and TRBJ1-5; D possibly corresponds to TRBD1 (6 bases). Germline V gives CDR1 MDHEN, CDR2 SYDVKM. This CDR3 is built from 16 residues. Trimming shortened V by 10 bases and J by 5 bases, and 24 bases separated the two germline ends. The CDR3 sequence is CATFKRGQGTYQPQHF. For the CDR3, the DNA is TGTGCCACCTTTAAAAGAGGGCAGGGGACGTATCAGCCCCAGCATTTT. The full variable domain, in which reference TRBV28 and TRBJ1-5 provide the parts outside the CDR3, is DVKVTQSSRYLVKRTGEKVFLECVQDMDHENMFWYRQDPGLGLRLIYFSYDVKMKEKGDIPEGYSVSREKKERFSLILESASTNQTSMYLCATFKRGQGTYQPQHFGDGTRLSIL.

The V and J genes are TRBV3-1 (or the pseudogene TRBV3-2) and TRBJ2-1; D ambiguous. The CDR3 has 15 residues. Germline V CDR1 and CDR2: LGHDT, YNNKEL (reference sequence). Trimming removed 4 bases at V and 8 bases at J, with 18 bases between. Here the CDR3 reads CASSPIQPSRDEQFF. The CDR3 coding sequence is TGTGCCAGCAGCCCCATCCAGCCGTCTCGGGATGAGCAGTTCTTC.

The chain joins TRBV9 to TRBJ1-1; no reliable D call. The CDR3 totals 16 residues. CDR1 SGDLS and CDR2 YYNGEE come from the germline V gene. V was shortened by 0 bases and J by 1 base, with 13 bases between the two germline ends. CDR3 region: CASSVAREYGNTEAFF. The CDR3 region has the DNA TGTGCCAGCAGCGTAGCCCGGGAGTATGGGAACACTGAAGCTTTCTTT.

The DNA of the CDR3 is TGTGCCAGCAGCCCCGGACTGACCTCGGGGCAGTTCTTC. Its translation: CASSPGLTSGQFF. The chain has TRBV7-2 and TRBJ2-1; D is perhaps TRBD2 (5 bases). There are 13 residues in the CDR3. CDR1 and CDR2 from the germline V gene are SGHTA and FQGNSA. Trimming took off 5 bases at V and 12 bases at J, with 17 bases between the two ends.

V usage is TRBV7-9 and J usage is TRBJ1-1; possible D gene TRBD1, 5 bases. Germline CDR1 SEHNR, CDR2 FQNEAQ (reference sequence). The ends were cut back, 7 bases at V and 0 bases at J, with 12 bases in the middle. The CDR3 loop spans 14 amino acids. Here the CDR3 reads CASTSGPMNTEAFF. CDR3 nucleotides: TGTGCCAGCACCTCAGGGCCTATGAACACTGAAGCTTTCTTT.

As concerns this clone: Other DNA sequences of this sample code for an identical CDR3. The genes are TRBV6-5 and TRBJ1-3; the D is unclear. V gave up 3 bases and J gave up 4 bases, with 7 bases separating them. The length of the CDR3 is 13 residues. Germline lookup yields CDR1 MNHEY and CDR2 SVGAGI. The CDR3 DNA sequence: TGTGCCAGCAGTTATTCCCGGGGAAACACCATATATTTT. The encoded protein is CASSYSRGNTIYF.

The rearrangement links TRBV10-3 to TRBJ1-2, with 10 bases identical to TRBD1. This CDR3 is 15 amino acids long. Germline trimming cut 0 bases from V and 7 bases from J; bases unmatched to any gene: 5. The germline CDR1 and CDR2 sequences are ENHRY and SYGVKD. CDR3: CAISESGQGIGGYTF. As DNA, the CDR3 is TGTGCCATCAGTGAGTCGGGACAGGGGATCGGTGGCTACACCTTC.

Regarding this clone: Additional DNA sequences in this sample encode the identical CDR3. The V call is TRBV9, the J call TRBJ1-5; TRBD1 is a possible D gene (6 bases). Germline lookup yields CDR1 SGDLS and CDR2 YYNGEE. CDR3 size: 14 residues. Trimming stripped 0 bases from V and 4 bases from J, with 8 bases between. CDR3 sequence: CASSVGTANQPQHF. The CDR3 DNA is TGTGCCAGCAGCGTAGGGACAGCTAATCAGCCCCAGCATTTT.

This chain links TRBV19 with TRBJ1-5; possibly TRBD1 for D (5 bases). V was trimmed by 6 bases and J by 3 bases, leaving 9 bases between them. Germline CDR1 and CDR2: LNHDA and SQIVND (reference sequence). This CDR3 is 13 amino acids long. The CDR3 loop reads CASSLTDNQPQHF. For the CDR3, the DNA is TGTGCCAGTAGCCTGACAGACAATCAGCCCCAGCATTTT.

The chain is built from TRBV30 and TRBJ2-5; 8 bases fit TRBD1. V trimming: 0 bases; J trimming: 7 bases; junction bases outside the gene matches: 7. Germline loops: CDR1 GTSNPN, CDR2 SVGIG (reference sequence). The CDR3 consists of 14 residues. The CDR3 protein is CAWSVQQGARTQYF. The CDR3 nucleotides are TGTGCCTGGAGTGTGCAGCAGGGGGCGAGGACCCAGTACTTC.

The sample holds one count of this clone. V usage is TRBV5-1 and J usage is TRBJ1-2; tentatively, D is TRBD1 (5 bases). This CDR3 comprises 17 residues. V shed 0 bases and J shed 0 bases, with 15 bases lying between them. CDR1 is SGHRS, CDR2 YFSETQ, per germline. The CDR3 DNA sequence: TGCGCCAGCAGCTTGGCCATAATCGGAGGGGCTAACTATGGCTACACCTTC. Protein sequence: CASSLAIIGGANYGYTF.

The V call is TRBV5-1, the J call TRBJ2-7, with a tentative D call TRBD1 (5 bases). CDR1 and CDR2 (germline): SGHRS, YFSETQ. The CDR3 spans 14 residues. Trimming cost V 4 bases and J 3 bases, with 14 bases left between them. The CDR3 protein is CASSPRDSHYEQYF. The CDR3 DNA sequence: TGCGCCAGCAGCCCGCGCGACAGCCACTACGAGCAGTACTTC.

This clone was observed a few times. This chain links TRBV6-5 with TRBJ1-4; D unresolved. The CDR3 is 15 amino acids. V lost 0 bases to trimming and J lost 7 bases, with 12 bases between them. The germline CDR1 and CDR2 sequences are MNHEY and SVGAGI. CDR3 loop: CASSYSTYLSEKLFF. CDR3 coding DNA: TGTGCCAGCAGTTACTCGACTTATCTGTCTGAAAAACTGTTTTTT.

The rearrangement uses TRBV7-9 and TRBJ2-1, with 10 nucleotides matching TRBD2. The CDR3 covers 15 residues. Germline assignment: CDR1 SEHNR and CDR2 FQNEAQ (reference sequence). After removal of 4 bases from V and 5 bases from J, the junction contained 5 bases not matched to a gene. The CDR3 is CASSSSGGANNEQFF. CDR3 nucleotides: TGTGCCAGCAGCTCCAGCGGGGGGGCTAACAATGAGCAGTTCTTC.